This entry lists 20 T cell receptor beta chains sequenced from one sample in a study of regulatory T cells in long-lasting Graves disease (dated by TCRdb to about 2021). The sample's time point label, in plain terms: newly diagnosed GD, antithyroid drugs for less than 3 months. For both TCR sequencing and RNA sequencing, RNA was extracted from PBMCs using TRIzol. Library prep was done by multiplex PCR. Data came from an Illumina HiSeq 4000. TCR beta libraries were built with iRepertoire HTBI primers and Arm-PCR amplification of CDR3 regions. In TCRdb, the public reads were trimmed at Q25 with fastp and aligned with MiXCR, with productive beta chains retained. For every CDR3 protein sequence, its rows merge into one entry that carries the most common genes and DNA. A total of 400,000 to 650,000 distinct CDR3 sequences appear in this sample, about 16% of them only once. The top ten clones comprise 20% to 30% of the sample.

These sequences were also reported in another study, on T cells in Graves' hyperthyroidism and ophthalmopathy.

Specimen: peripheral blood mononuclear cells (PBMCs), collected at new diagnosis, from a patient treated with antithyroid drugs. These receptor sequences come from a woman aged 35-65 years with Graves disease. Donor details come from another sample of the same person, matched by shared clones.

This clonotype appeared many times. The chain carries TRBV6-5 and TRBJ1-1; TRBD1 aligns across 9 bases. The J segment lost 4 bases and the V segment lost 0 bases, leaving 6 bases of the junction unmatched. CDR1 and CDR2 (germline): MNHEY, SVGAGI. The CDR3 consists of 16 residues. For the CDR3, the DNA is TGTGCCAGCAGTTACTCCACAGGGGGCTTACTCACTGAAGCTTTCTTT. This gives the protein CASSYSTGGLLTEAFF.

This clonotype was detected ten times or more. This sequence joins TRBV6-1 and TRBJ2-7; D is unclear. V was shortened by 6 bases and J by 3 bases, with 15 bases between the two germline ends. The CDR3 has 14 amino acids. The germline V gene has CDR1 MNHNS and CDR2 SASEGT. The CDR3 bases are TGTGCCAGCAGCCGGAGACATGTGGTCTACGAGCAGTACTTC. It translates to CASSRRHVVYEQYF.

Worth noting for this clonotype: The junction does not match germline at one end; this may be a read error. The V gene is TRBV11-3, the J gene TRBJ2-3, with D tentatively TRBD1 (6 bases). Per germline, CDR1 SGHNT and CDR2 YENEEA. The CDR3 spans 16 residues. In DNA, the CDR3 is TGCGCCAGCAGCCAAGATCCTCCAGGGGTGGCAGATACGCAGTATTTT. This sequence encodes CASSQDPPGVADTQYF.

This clonotype was counted ten times or more. The CDR3 protein is CASVGGYPMNTEAFF. DNA for the CDR3: TGTGCCAGCGTCGGGGGCTACCCCATGAACACTGAAGCTTTCTTT. The chain combines TRBV2 with TRBJ1-1; D perhaps matches TRBD1 (6 bases). Per the germline V gene, CDR1 is SNHLY and CDR2 is FYNNEI. Trimming removed 8 bases from V and 0 bases from J, with 16 bases in between. This CDR3 contains 15 residues.

In its sample, this clonotype was seen many times. The rearrangement links TRBV20-1 to TRBJ2-1; D unresolved. Looked up from germline, CDR1 is DFQATT and CDR2 is SNEGSKA (reference sequence). The CDR3 has 10 amino acids. Trimming cost V 2 bases and J 5 bases, with 1 base left between them. The CDR3 here is CSARHNEQFF. CDR3 nucleotide sequence: TGCAGTGCTAGACACAATGAGCAGTTCTTC.

This clonotype was picked up a small number of times. The V call is TRBV18, the J call TRBJ2-5; D may be TRBD1 or TRBD2 (5 bases each). The germline CDR1 and CDR2 sequences are KGHSH and LQKENI. CDR3 length: 15 amino acids. The germline V and J ends were trimmed by 2 bases and 5 bases, with 15 bases remaining between them. This chain's CDR3 is CASSPVGTGLETQYF. The DNA for the CDR3 is TGTGCCAGCTCACCAGTGGGAACGGGGCTGGAGACCCAGTACTTC.

Only one count was recorded for this clonotype. The chain joins TRBV19 to TRBJ2-4; 7 bases fit TRBD1. Germline values: CDR1 LNHDA, CDR2 SQIVND (reference sequence). Trimming cost V 7 bases and J 13 bases; bases outside gene matches: 19. The CDR3 is 15 amino acids. Here the CDR3 DNA reads TGTGCCAGTATGCGGAGACAGGGTGAATCCAATGAGCAGTACTTC. Translated: CASMRRQGESNEQYF.

This clonotype was observed at least ten times. The chain couples TRBV5-1 to TRBJ2-5; D is undetermined. CDR1 is SGHRS, CDR2 YFSETQ, per germline. This CDR3 has 14 amino acids. Trimming took off 3 bases at V and 7 bases at J, with 16 bases between the two ends. In DNA form, the CDR3 reads TGCGCCAGCAGCTCCATGCGCCAAGAAGGGACCCAGTACTTC. Translated: CASSSMRQEGTQYF. The full variable domain, its missing parts supplied by reference TRBV5-1 and TRBJ2-5, is KAGVTQTPRYLIKTRGQQVTLSCSPISGHRSVSWYQQTPGQGLQFLFEYFSETQRNKGNFPGRFSGRQFSNSRSEMNVSTLELGDSALYLCASSSMRQEGTQYFGPGTRLLVL.

This clonotype was counted many times. The V gene is TRBV2, the J gene TRBJ2-3, with D possibly TRBD2 on 7 matching bases. The germline V gene has CDR1 SNHLY and CDR2 FYNNEI. The CDR3 length is 15 residues. Trimming pared 7 bases from V and 1 base from J, leaving 15 bases between. DNA of the CDR3: TGTGCCAGCATCAATCGGGGGGCCCGCACAGATACGCAGTATTTT. Protein product: CASINRGARTDTQYF.

The table lists this clonotype with a few counts. At one end, the junction sequence differs from germline, possibly due to a read error. The CDR3 DNA sequence: TGCAGTGCTAGCTGGGGACTTAGCTACAAGCAGTACTTC. As protein: CSASWGLSYKQYF. This rearrangement joins TRBV20-1 to TRBJ2-7; D may be TRBD2 (6 bases). This CDR3 spans 13 amino acids. CDR1 and CDR2 from the germline V gene are DFQATT and SNEGSKA (reference sequence).

This clonotype was counted many times. The genes are TRBV5-6 and TRBJ2-4; the match to TRBD2 covers 8 bases. The trim removed 9 bases at V and 7 bases at J, leaving 15 bases unmatched. Germline CDR1 SGHDT, CDR2 YYEEEE. This CDR3 is 15 amino acids long. The CDR3 reads CAIGRDYLTQNIQYF. CDR3 nucleotide sequence: TGTGCCATCGGGAGGGACTACCTCACGCAGAACATTCAGTACTTC.

The V gene is TRBV6-2 or TRBV6-3, the J gene TRBJ1-2; 8 nucleotides agree with TRBD1. Per germline, CDR1 MNHEY and CDR2 SVGEGT. The V segment lost 6 bases and the J segment 8 bases; nucleotides outside the gene matches: 5. The CDR3 has 12 amino acids. Here the CDR3 DNA reads TGTGCCAGCAGGCAGGGGGCGCAGGGCTACACCTTC. Translating gives CASRQGAQGYTF.

This clonotype has only a few counts. This may stem from a read error, because a much larger clone lies one nucleotide away. The chain recombines TRBV11-2 with TRBJ1-1, with D unresolved. Trimming stripped 1 base from V and 4 bases from J, with 7 bases between. Germline CDR1 reads SGHAT; CDR2 reads FQNNGV. This CDR3 is built from 13 residues. The CDR3 spells CASSLVIGTEAFF. The CDR3 DNA reads TGTGCCAGCAGCTTAGTTATAGGCACTGAAGCTTTCTTT.

This clonotype occurred many times. The V and J genes are TRBV28 and TRBJ2-2; tentatively, D is TRBD1 or TRBD2 (6 bases each). Deletions cut 8 bases from V and 0 bases from J, with 13 bases between. CDR1 MDHEN and CDR2 SYDVKM come from the germline V gene. CDR3 length: 15 amino acids. CDR3 region: CASAKGGPNTGELFF. DNA for the CDR3: TGTGCCAGCGCCAAGGGGGGCCCGAACACCGGGGAGCTGTTTTTT.

This sequence joins TRBV20-1 and TRBJ2-1, with TRBD2 matching 13 bases. The junction had 7 bases not matched to a gene; V was cut back by 1 base and J by 7 bases. From germline, CDR1 is DFQATT and CDR2 SNEGSKA (reference sequence). The CDR3 contains 16 residues. CDR3 in amino acids: CSARALAGGPWNEQFF. In nucleotides, the CDR3 is TGCAGTGCTAGAGCACTAGCGGGGGGGCCGTGGAATGAGCAGTTCTTC.

The chain joins TRBV20-1 to TRBJ1-2; 9 bases agree with TRBD1. Germline CDR1 and CDR2: DFQATT and SNEGSKA (reference sequence). CDR3 size: 13 residues. The CDR3 region has the DNA TGCAGGGTCCGGGACAGGGTCGGCTATGGCTACACCTTC. Its translation is CRVRDRVGYGYTF.

The rearrangement joins TRBV12-5 to TRBJ1-5; 7 bases are a match to TRBD1. CDR1 is LGHNT and CDR2 is FRNRAP in the germline V gene. This CDR3 has 18 amino acids. The V segment lost 0 bases and the J segment 5 bases; nucleotides outside the gene matches: 13. For the CDR3, the DNA is TGTGCTAGTGGTTTGGTACCTTTTGTGACAGGGAATTATCAGCCCCAGCATTTT. Translating gives CASGLVPFVTGNYQPQHF.

This clonotype was seen repeatedly, ten times or more. Here the CDR3 reads CASGFLAPTEINYGYTF. The CDR3 coding sequence is TGTGCTAGTGGTTTCCTCGCCCCGACAGAGATTAACTATGGCTACACCTTC. This rearrangement joins TRBV12-5 to TRBJ1-2, with a possible D match to TRBD1 (5 bases). The CDR3 length is 17 residues. Trimming took 3 bases from V and 1 from J, leaving 18 bases between them. Germline V CDR1 and CDR2: LGHNT, FRNRAP. The complete variable domain, with remaining parts taken from reference TRBV12-5 and TRBJ1-2, reads DARVTQTPRHKVTEMGQEVTMRCQPILGHNTVFWYRQTMMQGLELLAYFRNRAPLDDSGMPKDRFSAEMPDATLATLKIQPSEPRDSAVYFCASGFLAPTEINYGYTFGSGTRLTVV.

This clonotype was seen ten or more times. V usage is TRBV30 and J usage is TRBJ2-7; 7 bases match TRBD1. J lost 3 bases, V lost 1 base, and 0 bases had no gene match. Germline CDR1 reads GTSNPN; CDR2 reads SVGIG (reference sequence). This CDR3 has 12 amino acids. Here the CDR3 reads CAWSGDSYEQYF. The CDR3 bases are TGTGCCTGGAGTGGGGACAGCTACGAGCAGTACTTC.

Comment on this clonotype: At one of its ends the junction is not consistent with the germline gene, which may arise from a read error. The chain uses TRBV3-1 and TRBJ1-6; tentative D call: TRBD1 (5 bases). Looked up from germline, CDR1 is LGHDT and CDR2 is YNNKEL (reference sequence). CDR3 length: 15 residues. The chain's CDR3 is CAGSLRGNDNSPLHF. Written as DNA, the CDR3 is TGTGCCGGCAGCCTCCGGGGCAATGATAATTCACCCCTCCACTTT.